What follows is one TCR beta chain and its context. TCRdb reprocessed the RT-PCR reads via MiXCR and lists one record per CDR3 protein. Of 190,000 or so distinct CDR3 sequences in the sample, roughly two fifths are singletons; the top ten hold 9.5% to 13%. The source of the sample is a study of patients and donors after allogeneic stem cell transplantation. J was trimmed by 9 bases and V by 3 bases; bases with no gene match: 8. This CDR3 region has 15 residues. The germline CDR1 and CDR2 sequences are KGHSH and LQKENI. The receptor was isolated from a human donor who was either an allogeneic HSCT recipient or a stem cell or donor lymphocyte infusion donor (not recorded which). It is not recorded whose cells these are; they may come from a transplant donor. Sequenced input: blood, either unsorted or a sorted T cell fraction (not recorded which). The chain carries TRBV18 and TRBJ2-1; 10 positions match TRBD2. CDR3 loop: CASSPPRTSGSEQFF. CDR3 nucleotide sequence: TGTGCCAGCTCACCTCCGCGGACTAGCGGCTCTGAGCAGTTCTTC. Combining the CDR3 with reference TRBV18 and TRBJ2-1 gives the whole variable domain NAGVMQNPRHLVRRRGQEARLRCSPMKGHSHVYWYRQLPEEGLKFMVYLQKENIIDESGMPKERFSAEFPKEGPSILRIQQVVRGDSAAYFCASSPPRTSGSEQFFGPGTRLTVL.